Listed here is a single T cell receptor beta chain. This clonotype was detected a few times. Its antigen is still unknown. No much larger clone is present one base from it, and per-base qualities are unavailable. This sample stems from a study of T cells in Graves' hyperthyroidism and ophthalmopathy (dated by TCRdb to the late 2010s). For context, the study as a whole: Peripheral blood samples were taken at the time of initial diagnosis, prior to any treatment. A discovery cohort of about a hundred patients, 43 with Graves' ophthalmopathy and about 60 with stable Graves' hyperthyroidism, was used to find distinguishing TCR V-J signatures. Prospective prediction of ophthalmopathy was tested in an independent validation cohort of fewer than 20 hyperthyroidism patients and 17 patients who later progressed to ophthalmopathy. The 95 to 100 discovery patients were randomly divided into training and test sets at a 7:3 ratio. In roughly six Graves' hyperthyroidism patients, the study also compared T-cell repertoires from thyroid tissue with T-cell repertoires from blood. Once sampling was done, hyperthyroidism patients were given methimazole at a starting dose of 30 mg daily, whereas ophthalmopathy patients were given high-dose intravenous methylprednisolone. The paper describes TCR Vbeta CDR3 sequencing of more than 120 peripheral blood samples, made up of 43 ophthalmopathy patients, over 70 hyperthyroidism patients and 17 progressor patients. The investigation overall reported the following: In validation, the model predicted progression to ophthalmopathy with 55% to 71% sensitivity and about 72% specificity, a median of approximately 6.5 months before onset. Sample size was not statistically predetermined, and blinding of investigators to group allocation was not performed. In cross-validation, a model built on a 13 V-J signature told ophthalmopathy apart from stable hyperthyroidism with less than 90% sensitivity and 81% to 82% specificity, and in testing the same model reached 80%/75%. Most expanded thyroid clonotypes (frequency above 0.001) were also detected in blood, a finding suggesting that blood repertoires may reflect thyroid immune responses.

Amplification of TCR beta CDR3 regions was carried out from RNA transcripts. For the first round of RT-PCR on the TCR CDR3, the HTBI primer set was used together with the Qiagen OneStep RT-PCR kit. The libraries were constructed in a second round of multiplex PCR and then size-selected and purified. Paired-end sequencing of the libraries was performed with 100 bp reads on an Illumina HiSeq2000. The authors processed their data as follows. Raw data were processed with SOAPnuke, discarding reads with adapters, uncalled bases, mean Phred below 15, or no exact constant-primer or identifier match. COPE v1.2.5 was used to merge the high-quality paired reads, and each unique nucleotide sequence was defined as a clonotype. Clonotypes were aligned to IMGT TRBV, TRBD and TRBJ reference segments using MiTCR v1.1. The analysis was restricted to V-J combinations with a frequency above 0.0001, which together covered 99.2% of the repertoires. The TCS score was defined as F50 (clonal expansion) divided by E x V (chaos), with BLOSUM62-based TCRdist calculated between CDR3 peptides within each V-J. Welch's t-statistics and random forest reduced around 520 V-J features to 13, which were used in a naive Bayes classifier (R e1071). The Morisita-Horn index was used to measure how similar the thyroid and blood repertoires were. TCRdb reworked the public reads: Q25 trimming with fastp, MiXCR clone assembly, productive beta chains retained. When rows share a CDR3 protein, they turn into one entry using the most common DNA and genes. These V and J calls originate from TCRdb's pipeline instead of the authors' own analysis. This sample gives hundreds of thousands of distinct CDR3 sequences in total; 38% of them show up just once. Approximately 8.7% of the sample is taken by the ten largest.

CDR1 and CDR2, per the germline V gene, are SGDLS and YYNGEE. Counted from cysteine to phenylalanine, this CDR3 has 15 amino acids. The kept DNA is CDR3 alone, 45 bases in frame from the first base. V is cut back by 1 base and J by 5 bases, with 9 bases in the junction unmatched. Graves' hyperthyroidism was defined as stable when no progression to ophthalmopathy occurred over 18 months of follow-up. Hyperthyroidism patients were aged 18 to 65 years and newly diagnosed, with disease duration of less than 2 months. Patients with uncontrolled infections, other autoimmune diseases, pregnancy or lactation were excluded. Diagnoses were based on clinical symptoms, serum thyroxine and TRAb, thyroid ultrasound and orbital computed tomography. Ficoll-Paque density gradient centrifugation was used to isolate PBMCs from around 9.1 ml of fresh peripheral blood. Total RNA was extracted with Trizol reagent, and quality was checked on an Agilent 2100 Bioanalyzer.

The material sequenced was blood. The clonotype comes from a man aged 18 to 30 with Graves' hyperthyroidism. The rearranged chain carries TRBV9 and TRBJ2-7; TRBD1 aligns with 7 central bases. At the DNA level, the sequence is TGTGCCAGCAGCGTACCTAGGGGTGACAGGGACGAGCAGTACTTC. This encodes CASSVPRGDRDEQYF.